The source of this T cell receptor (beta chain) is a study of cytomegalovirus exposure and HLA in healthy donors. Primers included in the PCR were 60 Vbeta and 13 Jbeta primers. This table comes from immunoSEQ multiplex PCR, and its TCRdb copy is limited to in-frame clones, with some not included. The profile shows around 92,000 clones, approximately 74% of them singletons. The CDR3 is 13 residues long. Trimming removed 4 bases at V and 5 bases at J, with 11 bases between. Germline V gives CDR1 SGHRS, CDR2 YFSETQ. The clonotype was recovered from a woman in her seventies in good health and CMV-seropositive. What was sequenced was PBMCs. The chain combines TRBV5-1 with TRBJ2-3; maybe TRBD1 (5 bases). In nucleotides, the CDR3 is TGCGCCAGCAGCACCAGGGTGGAAGATACGCAGTATTTT. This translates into CASSTRVEDTQYF.